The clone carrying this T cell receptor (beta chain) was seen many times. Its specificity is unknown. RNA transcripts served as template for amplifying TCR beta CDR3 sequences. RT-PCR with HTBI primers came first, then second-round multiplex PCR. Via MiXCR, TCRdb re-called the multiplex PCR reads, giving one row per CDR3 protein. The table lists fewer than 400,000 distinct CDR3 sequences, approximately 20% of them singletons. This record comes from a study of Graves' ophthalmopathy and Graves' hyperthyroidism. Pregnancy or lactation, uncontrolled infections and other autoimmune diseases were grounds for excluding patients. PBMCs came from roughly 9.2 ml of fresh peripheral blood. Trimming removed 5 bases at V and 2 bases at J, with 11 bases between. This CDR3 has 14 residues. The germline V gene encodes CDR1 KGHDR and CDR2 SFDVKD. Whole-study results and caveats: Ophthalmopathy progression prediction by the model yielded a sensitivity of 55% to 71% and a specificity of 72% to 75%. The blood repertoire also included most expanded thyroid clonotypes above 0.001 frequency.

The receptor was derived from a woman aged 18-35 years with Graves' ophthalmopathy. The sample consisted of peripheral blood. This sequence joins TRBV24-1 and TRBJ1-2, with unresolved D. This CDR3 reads CATSGTDANYGYTF. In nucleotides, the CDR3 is TGTGCCACCAGTGGCACAGACGCAAACTATGGCTACACCTTC.